This is a list of T cell receptor beta chains from one sample in a study of regulatory T cells. Only in-frame clones appear in the TCRdb table, and some are missing; sequencing was by immunoSEQ multiplex PCR. Of some 17,000 clones in the sample, 92% were seen once. Input material: CD8+ T cells sorted from blood. These receptors originate from a person under 30 with CD3G deficiency. CDR3s include the opening cysteine and the closing phenylalanine or tryptophan. The D gene is left open where the match is weak. Where a row states a size, it is once, few, many or the class of an expanded clone; other rows omit it.

TGTGCCAGCAGCCTGACAGGCTTGGGATATGGCTACACCTTC CASSLTGLGYGYTF TRBJ1-2 - once TRBV6-1
TGTGCCAGCAGCTTAGGGGTCGAGGTGTGGTCAGGGCAGCCCCAGCATTTT CASSLGVEVWSGQPQHF TRBJ1-5 - - TRBV7-2
TGTGCCAGTAGTATAGGCCAGGGAGGGGCCACTGAAGCTTTCTTT CASSIGQGGATEAFF TRBJ1-1 - - TRBV19
TGCGCCAGCGCCGTGACGGCTCTATACAATGAGCAGTTCTTC CASAVTALYNEQFF TRBJ2-1 - - TRBV5-1
TGTGCCAGTAGTGCGTACGGGGGGACTGAAGCTTTCTTT CASSAYGGTEAFF TRBJ1-1 - - TRBV19
TGTGCCAGTAGTATTCCACAGGGGGCTACGATCCCCAATCAGCCCCAGCATTTT CASSIPQGATIPNQPQHF TRBJ1-5 TRBD1 - TRBV19
TGTGCCAGCAGCGTAGGCCCGGAACCCCTGACCTCCTACGAGCAGTACTTC CASSVGPEPLTSYEQYF TRBJ2-7 - - TRBV9
TGTGCCAGCAGTTACTCGGGGACTAGCGGGGTCCAGTTCTTC CASSYSGTSGVQFF TRBJ2-1 TRBD2 - TRBV6-5
TGTGCCAGCAGCCAAGGTGGGACAGGGTCCTCAGATACGCAGTATTTT CASSQGGTGSSDTQYF TRBJ2-3 TRBD1 - TRBV7-6
TGTGCCAGCATTTTCTCCGGGACAGGGTGCCCCGCCGAGCAGTACTTC CASIFSGTGCPAEQYF TRBJ2-7 - - TRBV21-1
TGCGCCAGCAGCTTGGGGGTAGGGGGCGTCTACGAGCAGTACTTC CASSLGVGGVYEQYF TRBJ2-7 TRBD1 - TRBV5-1
TGTGCCAGCAGCCTCCTTTATCTACGTGGAAACACCATATATTTT CASSLLYLRGNTIYF TRBJ1-3 - - TRBV4-2
TGTGCCAGTGGTCCTGAAGCTTTCTTT CASGPEAFF TRBJ1-1 - - TRBV19
TGTGCCAGCAGCTTTAACGGGGGCGCGTGGAACACTGAAGCTTTCTTT CASSFNGGAWNTEAFF TRBJ1-1 - - TRBV5-6
TGTGCCAGCAGTGAATTAGTCACGACTGAAGCTTTCTTT CASSELVTTEAFF TRBJ1-1 - - TRBV25-1
TGCGCCAGCAGCCAAGGTGACTCGACCTACGAGCAGTACTTC CASSQGDSTYEQYF TRBJ2-7 - - TRBV4-1
TGTGCCAGCAGATCCGGGACTTTCAGGGAGCAGTTCTTC CASRSGTFREQFF TRBJ2-1 - - TRBV28
TGTGCCAGCAGCCCCGGACTGGGCTCTGGAAACACCATATATTTT CASSPGLGSGNTIYF TRBJ1-3 - - TRBV14
TGTGCCAGCAGCTTAGGGGTGAGGCAGGGGAGGAACACTGAAGCTTTCTTT CASSLGVRQGRNTEAFF TRBJ1-1 - - TRBV7-9
TGTGCCAGTAGGGACCATATAAAGGGACAGGGGAGTTCTAATTCACCCCTCCACTTT CASRDHIKGQGSSNSPLHF TRBJ1-6 TRBD1 - TRBV19
TGTGCCAGCAGCGTTTCGGGAGGAAGGGGAAATGAGCAGTTCTTC CASSVSGGRGNEQFF TRBJ2-1 TRBD2 few TRBV9
TGTGCCAGCAGCAACGACAGATCTGTTTCATCCTACAATGAGCAGTTCTTC CASSNDRSVSSYNEQFF TRBJ2-1 - - TRBV7-9
TGTGCCATCAGTGAGGAAACAACAGGGACGAGGGAGCAGTACTTC CAISEETTGTREQYF TRBJ2-7 - - TRBV10-3
TGTGCCAGTAGTCAAGGCGGGGGGCGCAATCAGCCCCAGCATTTT CASSQGGGRNQPQHF TRBJ1-5 - - TRBV19
TGTGCCAGCAGCCCCACGGGGAGTGGGGCCAACGTCCTGACTTTC CASSPTGSGANVLTF TRBJ2-6 - - TRBV7-9